These T cell receptor beta chains were read from a single sample in a study of blood T cells in healthy people across ages. TCRdb re-called the 5' RACE reads through MiXCR, storing one row per CDR3 protein. The sample lists 800,000 to 1,300,000 distinct CDR3 sequences, almost 25% seen once, with about 0.8% in the top ten. These same data were also listed under a study on T cells of mothers and their children.

Sequencing was carried out using blood. All receptors come from a girl aged 2-15 years in good health. The CDR3 runs from the conserved cysteine through the conserved F or W. A D gene is named only where the DNA matches it firmly. The size entry is marked missing in some rows and otherwise reads once, few, many or a size class.

clone size | D gene | J gene | V gene | CDR3 protein | CDR3 DNA
few | TRBD2 | TRBJ2-1 | TRBV9 | CASSVDFWEGSYNEQFF | TGTGCCAGCAGCGTAGATTTTTGGGAGGGGTCCTACAATGAGCAGTTCTTC
few | NA | TRBJ2-1 | TRBV29-1 | CSVDAGSYNEQFF | TGCAGCGTTGACGCTGGCAGCTACAATGAGCAGTTCTTC
few | NA | TRBJ2-5 | TRBV12-3/TRBV12-4 | CASSPPEGRILETQYF | TGTGCCAGCAGTCCTCCAGAGGGGAGGATTCTTGAGACCCAGTACTTC
few | NA | TRBJ2-7 | TRBV6-5 | CASFGGYEQYF | TGTGCCAGCTTCGGGGGTTACGAGCAGTACTTC
NA | TRBD1 | TRBJ2-7 | TRBV2 | CASLGAGTGLRGENEQYF | TGTGCCAGCCTTGGGGCCGGGACAGGGCTCAGGGGGGAGAACGAGCAGTACTTC
NA | NA | TRBJ1-2 | TRBV12-3/TRBV12-4 | CASSLASVTNYGYTF | TGTGCCAGCAGTTTAGCGTCAGTTACTAACTATGGCTACACCTTC
few | TRBD1 | TRBJ2-1 | TRBV5-1 | CASETGDEQFF | TGCGCCAGCGAGACAGGGGATGAGCAGTTCTTC
NA | TRBD2 | TRBJ2-1 | TRBV7-3 | CASSLYLRGSSYNEQFF | TGTGCCAGCAGCTTATATCTTCGCGGGAGCTCCTACAATGAGCAGTTCTTC
NA | TRBD1 | TRBJ2-5 | TRBV11-2 | CASSGQGALEQYF | TGTGCCAGCTCGGGACAGGGGGCTCTGGAGCAGTACTTC
NA | NA | TRBJ2-2 | TRBV4-1 | CASSRTAVPTGELFF | TGCGCCAGCAGCCGGACAGCAGTCCCCACCGGGGAGCTGTTTTTT
few | TRBD1 | TRBJ2-5 | TRBV4-1 | CASSQDQGVWETQYF | TGCGCCAGCAGCCAAGATCAGGGGGTATGGGAGACCCAGTACTTC
NA | NA | TRBJ1-2 | TRBV4-3 | CASSQNAGLSSGYTF | TGCGCCAGCAGCCAAAATGCAGGGTTATCGAGCGGCTACACCTTC
few | NA | TRBJ1-5 | TRBV9 | CASSVEGRWGQPQHF | TGTGCCAGCAGCGTAGAAGGTCGTTGGGGTCAGCCCCAGCATTTT
NA | NA | TRBJ2-2 | TRBV20-1 | CSARAPGRAAGELFF | TGCAGTGCTAGAGCGCCGGGCAGGGCGGCCGGGGAGCTGTTTTTT
NA | NA | TRBJ2-7 | TRBV10-3 | CAISESGQGYEQYF | TGTGCCATCAGTGAGTCGGGTCAAGGCTACGAGCAGTACTTC
NA | NA | TRBJ2-2 | TRBV20-1 | CSAQGPGELFF | TGCAGTGCGCAGGGGCCCGGGGAGCTGTTTTTT
NA | NA | TRBJ1-4 | TRBV29-1 | CSVDRGAGEKLFF | TGCAGCGTTGACAGGGGAGCCGGCGAAAAACTGTTTTTT
NA | NA | TRBJ2-1 | TRBV6-2/TRBV6-3 | CASTLGEVGANEQFF | TGTGCCAGCACCCTTGGGGAGGTAGGGGCGAATGAGCAGTTCTTC
NA | TRBD2 | TRBJ2-1 | TRBV7-2 | CASSPTLGRGGNEQFF | TGTGCCAGCAGCCCTACCCTCGGGAGGGGGGGCAATGAGCAGTTCTTC
NA | TRBD2 | TRBJ2-2 | TRBV4-3 | CASSRRGMSGGNEELFF | TGCGCCAGCAGCCGGAGAGGCATGAGCGGGGGGAACGAGGAGCTGTTTTTT
NA | NA | TRBJ2-2 | TRBV7-9 | CASSLPQGLNTGELFF | TGTGCCAGCAGCTTACCTCAGGGCTTAAACACCGGGGAGCTGTTTTTT
NA | TRBD2 | TRBJ2-3 | TRBV5-4 | CAHNGEGDTQYF | TGTGCACACAACGGGGAGGGAGATACGCAGTATTTT
few | NA | TRBJ1-4 | TRBV29-1 | CSADRDGNEKLFF | TGCAGCGCTGACCGGGACGGAAATGAAAAACTGTTTTTT
NA | NA | TRBJ2-4 | TRBV6-5 | CASSYENQGIQYF | TGTGCCAGCAGTTACGAAAACCAGGGCATTCAGTACTTC
NA | TRBD2 | TRBJ2-1 | TRBV10-3 | CAISEVGLGPNEQFF | TGTGCCATCAGTGAGGTCGGACTAGGGCCCAATGAGCAGTTCTTC
few | NA | TRBJ1-4 | TRBV29-1 | CSVEVYNVAWEGEKLFF | TGCAGCGTTGAAGTTTATAATGTGGCCTGGGAAGGTGAAAAACTGTTTTTT
NA | NA | TRBJ1-1 | TRBV2 | CASSLGVGVEAFF | TGTGCCAGCAGTTTGGGAGTTGGAGTTGAAGCTTTCTTT
few | NA | TRBJ1-1 | TRBV3-1 | CASSQDGAVLGLNTEAFF | TGTGCCAGCAGCCAAGATGGGGCAGTCCTGGGGTTGAACACTGAAGCTTTCTTT
few | TRBD2 | TRBJ2-1 | TRBV20-1 | CSASGRVYNEQFF | TGCAGTGCTAGCGGGAGGGTCTACAATGAGCAGTTCTTC
NA | NA | TRBJ1-5 | TRBV28 | CASSSAATDSNQPQHF | TGTGCCAGCAGTTCAGCGGCAACGGATAGCAATCAGCCCCAGCATTTT
NA | NA | TRBJ2-3 | TRBV11-3 | CASTERSESTDTQYF | TGTGCCAGCACCGAACGCAGCGAGTCCACAGATACGCAGTATTTT
NA | NA | TRBJ1-6 | TRBV15 | CATSRDDAGWVSPLHF | TGTGCCACCAGCAGAGACGACGCAGGGTGGGTTTCACCCCTCCACTTT
NA | NA | TRBJ2-5 | TRBV6-2/TRBV6-3 | CASRDSIAIAETQYF | TGTGCCAGCAGAGACTCTATCGCCATAGCGGAGACCCAGTACTTC
few | NA | TRBJ1-3 | TRBV29-1 | CSVAAAGNTIYF | TGCAGCGTTGCAGCGGCTGGAAACACCATATATTTT
few | NA | TRBJ2-7 | TRBV29-1 | CSVRSTGAYEQYF | TGCAGCGTTAGGTCTACAGGTGCCTACGAGCAGTACTTC
few | NA | TRBJ1-1 | TRBV9 | CASSATTRGGEAFF | TGTGCCAGCAGCGCCACGACACGGGGAGGGGAAGCTTTCTTT
NA | NA | TRBJ2-3 | TRBV6-2/TRBV6-3 | CASSYYGTDTQYF | TGTGCCAGCAGTTACTATGGCACAGATACGCAGTATTTT
few | NA | TRBJ2-5 | TRBV9 | CASSVLAATQETQYF | TGTGCCAGCAGCGTGCTAGCCGCAACTCAAGAGACCCAGTACTTC
NA | NA | TRBJ2-7 | TRBV4-1 | CASSQGAPSSYEQYF | TGCGCCAGCAGCCAAGGGGCTCCTAGCTCCTACGAGCAGTACTTC
NA | TRBD1 | TRBJ1-1 | TRBV7-9 | CASSVTGFGTEAFF | TGTGCCAGCAGCGTGACAGGGTTTGGCACTGAAGCTTTCTTT
few | TRBD1 | TRBJ1-4 | TRBV11-2 | CASSARTGGVEKLFF | TGTGCCAGCAGCGCGCGGACAGGGGGTGTTGAAAAACTGTTTTTT
few | NA | TRBJ2-1 | TRBV7-2 | CASSFGSSINNEQFF | TGTGCCAGCAGCTTTGGGAGCTCGATCAACAATGAGCAGTTCTTC
few | NA | TRBJ2-1 | TRBV12-3/TRBV12-4 | CASLLLRPGLGEQFF | TGTGCCAGCCTCCTTCTGCGCCCAGGGCTAGGGGAGCAGTTCTTC
NA | NA | TRBJ1-2 | TRBV29-1 | CSVEEVGPAPPF | TGCAGCGTTGAAGAGGTGGGCCCCGCTCCGCCCTTC
NA | TRBD2 | TRBJ2-3 | TRBV7-2 | CASSLESGGISDTQYF | TGTGCCAGCAGCTTAGAAAGCGGGGGGATCTCAGATACGCAGTATTTT
NA | TRBD1 | TRBJ2-3 | TRBV11-3 | CASSWDRGRIDTQYF | TGTGCCAGCAGCTGGGACAGGGGGCGAATAGATACGCAGTATTTT
NA | NA | TRBJ1-4 | TRBV20-1 | CSASLGGGNEKLFF | TGCAGTGCTAGCTTAGGAGGGGGGAATGAAAAACTGTTTTTT